This TCR beta chain originates from a study of patients and donors after allogeneic stem cell transplantation. V shed 1 base and J shed 2 bases, with 12 bases lying between them. The CDR3 sequence is 15 residues long. Germline CDR1 LGHNA, CDR2 YSLEER. Each CDR3 protein gets one entry after TCRdb re-called the RT-PCR reads with MiXCR. The repertoire consists of around 200,000 distinct CDR3 sequences, with around 41% occurring once and the leading ten covering roughly 10%. This receptor was taken from a human donor who was either an allogeneic HSCT recipient or a stem cell or donor lymphocyte infusion donor (not recorded which). It is not recorded whose cells these are; they may come from a transplant donor. Material: blood, either unsorted or a sorted T cell fraction (not recorded which). This sequence joins TRBV4-3 and TRBJ2-7; D unclear. The CDR3 bases are TGCGCCAGCAGCCAAGGGAATAGCTACACCTACGAGCAGTACTTC. This gives the protein CASSQGNSYTYEQYF.